Listed below are T cell receptor beta chains from one sample, sequenced in a study of CD4 T cells in relation to SARS-CoV-2 and coronaviruses. Profiled with immunoSEQ multiplex PCR; TCRdb holds only in-frame clones, not every one. Of around 30,000 clones listed, roughly 82% were seen once; the top ten hold around 3.7%. These receptors are not linked to any known antigen. Sequenced sample: memory CD4+ T cells from PBMCs, cultured in vitro. The receptors stem from an adult with COVID-19. Each CDR3 is given with its conserved first and last residue. The D gene is left open where the match is weak. Some rows mark clone size as missing; the rest say once, few, many or name a class of expanded clone.

cdr3_nt: TGCAGCGTTGCCGGGACAGGCGGGCCAGATACGCAGTATTTT; cdr3_aa: CSVAGTGGPDTQYF; clone_size: -; d_call: TRBD1; j_call: TRBJ2-3; v_call: TRBV29-1
cdr3_nt: TGCAGCGCTTCGGGACTAGAGGGCTACGAGCAGTACTTC; cdr3_aa: CSASGLEGYEQYF; clone_size: -; d_call: TRBD2; j_call: TRBJ2-7; v_call: TRBV29-1
cdr3_nt: TGTGCTAGTGGTTTGACCCCAAACCGGGACAGGGTTGATGAGCAGTTCTTC; cdr3_aa: CASGLTPNRDRVDEQFF; clone_size: -; d_call: TRBD1; j_call: TRBJ2-1; v_call: TRBV12-5
cdr3_nt: TGTGCCAGCAGGGGATCTAGGACTAGCGCAAACTCCTACGAGCAGTACTTC; cdr3_aa: CASRGSRTSANSYEQYF; clone_size: -; d_call: TRBD2; j_call: TRBJ2-7; v_call: TRBV27
cdr3_nt: TGTGCCAGCAGCTTATTCCGGACAGGGAGGAACTATGGCTACACCTTC; cdr3_aa: CASSLFRTGRNYGYTF; clone_size: -; d_call: TRBD1; j_call: TRBJ1-2; v_call: TRBV11-2
cdr3_nt: TGCGCCAGCAGCCAATTGACGCTATTCACAGATACGCAGTATTTT; cdr3_aa: CASSQLTLFTDTQYF; clone_size: -; d_call: -; j_call: TRBJ2-3; v_call: TRBV4-1
cdr3_nt: TGCGCCAGCAGCCATGGTGCAGGGAGTGGCGACGAGCAGTACTTC; cdr3_aa: CASSHGAGSGDEQYF; clone_size: -; d_call: -; j_call: TRBJ2-7; v_call: TRBV5-1
cdr3_nt: TGTGCCAGCAGCTTTCCGCCTGCGGGAGCAGATACGCAGTATTTT; cdr3_aa: CASSFPPAGADTQYF; clone_size: -; d_call: TRBD2; j_call: TRBJ2-3; v_call: TRBV5-4
cdr3_nt: TGTGCCAGCAGCGTCCGGCGGACTAGTATCTACGAGCAGTACTTC; cdr3_aa: CASSVRRTSIYEQYF; clone_size: -; d_call: TRBD2; j_call: TRBJ2-7; v_call: TRBV11-2
cdr3_nt: TGTGCCAGCAGCCAAGTAACAGATACGCAGTATTTT; cdr3_aa: CASSQVTDTQYF; clone_size: -; d_call: -; j_call: TRBJ2-3; v_call: TRBV14
cdr3_nt: TGTGCCATCAGTGAGTCGGGACTAGCGGGGTACGAGCAGTACTTC; cdr3_aa: CAISESGLAGYEQYF; clone_size: -; d_call: TRBD2; j_call: TRBJ2-7; v_call: TRBV10-3
cdr3_nt: TGTGCCAGCAGCCAGGGACTAGCGGCAGCTGGTTGGGAGCAGTACTTC; cdr3_aa: CASSQGLAAAGWEQYF; clone_size: -; d_call: TRBD2; j_call: TRBJ2-7; v_call: TRBV7-2
cdr3_nt: TGTGCCAGCAGTGACAACACCGGGGAGCTGTTTTTT; cdr3_aa: CASSDNTGELFF; clone_size: -; d_call: -; j_call: TRBJ2-2; v_call: TRBV6-1
cdr3_nt: TGTGCCAGCAGCTGGGGAAACAGAAACACTGAAGCTTTCTTT; cdr3_aa: CASSWGNRNTEAFF; clone_size: -; d_call: -; j_call: TRBJ1-1; v_call: TRBV5-4
cdr3_nt: TGTGCCAGCAGCTCCGGGACTAGCGGGAGAGGGGGTGAGCAGTTCTTC; cdr3_aa: CASSSGTSGRGGEQFF; clone_size: -; d_call: TRBD2; j_call: TRBJ2-1; v_call: TRBV5-4
cdr3_nt: TGTGCCAGCAGCACCGGACTTGCAACTAATGAAAAACTGTTTTTT; cdr3_aa: CASSTGLATNEKLFF; clone_size: -; d_call: -; j_call: TRBJ1-4; v_call: TRBV13
cdr3_nt: TGTGCCAGCAGGGCCGATGACTGGACTAGCGCGGGGATCGCGGGGGCCGGGGAGCTGTTTTTT; cdr3_aa: CASRADDWTSAGIAGAGELFF; clone_size: -; d_call: TRBD2; j_call: TRBJ2-2; v_call: TRBV28
cdr3_nt: TGTGCCTGGAGGGACAGGGCGGTTCGTGGCTACACCTTC; cdr3_aa: CAWRDRAVRGYTF; clone_size: -; d_call: TRBD1; j_call: TRBJ1-2; v_call: TRBV30
cdr3_nt: TGTGCCAGCAGCTTACCTAGCGGGACCTCCTACAATGAGCAGTTCTTC; cdr3_aa: CASSLPSGTSYNEQFF; clone_size: once; d_call: TRBD2; j_call: TRBJ2-1; v_call: TRBV3-1/TRBV3-2
cdr3_nt: TGTGCCATCAGTGAGTCGAAAAGGGGCGGGAGTGAGACCCAGTACTTC; cdr3_aa: CAISESKRGGSETQYF; clone_size: -; d_call: TRBD2; j_call: TRBJ2-5; v_call: TRBV10-3
cdr3_nt: TGTGCCAGCAGCCGCGGACAGGGGGTCTATGAGCAGTTCTTC; cdr3_aa: CASSRGQGVYEQFF; clone_size: -; d_call: TRBD1; j_call: TRBJ2-1; v_call: TRBV25-1
cdr3_nt: TGTGCCTGGAGCAGGGGGGGCCGCTCCTATAATTCACCCCTCCACTTT; cdr3_aa: CAWSRGGRSYNSPLHF; clone_size: -; d_call: TRBD1; j_call: TRBJ1-6; v_call: TRBV30
cdr3_nt: TGTGCCAGTAGTAAGTCTAGCGGGATCTATGAGCAGTTCTTC; cdr3_aa: CASSKSSGIYEQFF; clone_size: -; d_call: TRBD2; j_call: TRBJ2-1; v_call: TRBV19
cdr3_nt: TGTGCCAGCAGCTTTCAGGGGAGGGACAATGAGCAGTTCTTC; cdr3_aa: CASSFQGRDNEQFF; clone_size: -; d_call: -; j_call: TRBJ2-1; v_call: TRBV5-4
cdr3_nt: TGTGCCAGCAGAAACCCGGGACTGGGCTCCTACGAGCAGTACTTC; cdr3_aa: CASRNPGLGSYEQYF; clone_size: -; d_call: -; j_call: TRBJ2-7; v_call: TRBV27
cdr3_nt: TGTGCCAGCTCACCACCTCGAGGACAGGGGGCGAAGGCTTTCTTT; cdr3_aa: CASSPPRGQGAKAFF; clone_size: -; d_call: TRBD1; j_call: TRBJ1-1; v_call: TRBV18
cdr3_nt: TGTGCCAGCAAAAACGGAGGTTGGGGCGGGGAGACCCAGTACTTC; cdr3_aa: CASKNGGWGGETQYF; clone_size: -; d_call: -; j_call: TRBJ2-5; v_call: TRBV6-5
cdr3_nt: TGTGCCAGCAGTCAGGACACCTACAATGAGCAGTTCTTC; cdr3_aa: CASSQDTYNEQFF; clone_size: once; d_call: -; j_call: TRBJ2-1; v_call: TRBV6-2/TRBV6-3
cdr3_nt: TGTGCTAGTGGTCCAGATGTGGATACGCAGTATTTT; cdr3_aa: CASGPDVDTQYF; clone_size: -; d_call: -; j_call: TRBJ2-3; v_call: TRBV12-5
cdr3_nt: TGTGCCAGCAGCCTCGGGACTAGCGGGAGAGGAATTTGGGCCTACGAGCAGTACTTC; cdr3_aa: CASSLGTSGRGIWAYEQYF; clone_size: -; d_call: TRBD2; j_call: TRBJ2-7; v_call: TRBV7-8
cdr3_nt: TGTGCCAGCAGACGACAACCGAACACTGAAGCTTTCTTT; cdr3_aa: CASRRQPNTEAFF; clone_size: few; d_call: -; j_call: TRBJ1-1; v_call: TRBV7-2
cdr3_nt: TGCAGTGCTAGTGCAGATACGCAGTATTTT; cdr3_aa: CSASADTQYF; clone_size: -; d_call: -; j_call: TRBJ2-3; v_call: TRBV20-1
cdr3_nt: TGTGCCAGCAGGACTACAGGGGGTCTATTTTCACCCCTCCACTTT; cdr3_aa: CASRTTGGLFSPLHF; clone_size: -; d_call: TRBD1; j_call: TRBJ1-6; v_call: TRBV27
cdr3_nt: TGTGCCAGTAGTCTGGGGTTCCCGTACCAAGAGACCCAGTACTTC; cdr3_aa: CASSLGFPYQETQYF; clone_size: -; d_call: -; j_call: TRBJ2-5; v_call: TRBV19
cdr3_nt: TGTGCCAGCAGCTCCGGAGCGGTCTCCTACAATGAGCAGTTCTTC; cdr3_aa: CASSSGAVSYNEQFF; clone_size: -; d_call: -; j_call: TRBJ2-1; v_call: TRBV7-9
cdr3_nt: TGCGCCAGCAGCCAAGATGAGGGGGGGGCAGCTTTCTTT; cdr3_aa: CASSQDEGGAAFF; clone_size: -; d_call: -; j_call: TRBJ1-1; v_call: TRBV4-1
cdr3_nt: TGCGCCAGCAGCCAAGGGGACAGGGGGTTCTACGAGCAGTACTTC; cdr3_aa: CASSQGDRGFYEQYF; clone_size: -; d_call: TRBD1; j_call: TRBJ2-7; v_call: TRBV4-3
cdr3_nt: TGCGCCAGCAGCCTCGGACTAGCGGTAAGCTCCTACAATGAGCAGTTCTTC; cdr3_aa: CASSLGLAVSSYNEQFF; clone_size: -; d_call: TRBD2; j_call: TRBJ2-1; v_call: TRBV4-3
cdr3_nt: TGTGCCAGCAGATTCGGTCCCAATAGCAATCAGCCCCAGCATTTT; cdr3_aa: CASRFGPNSNQPQHF; clone_size: -; d_call: -; j_call: TRBJ1-5; v_call: TRBV7-2
cdr3_nt: TGTGCCAGCAGCGTAGACGGACGTTCGCTGTTTTTT; cdr3_aa: CASSVDGRSLFF; clone_size: -; d_call: -; j_call: TRBJ2-2; v_call: TRBV9
cdr3_nt: TGTGCCGGCCGATCGGACAGGGAGAGTGAAAAACTGTTTTTT; cdr3_aa: CAGRSDRESEKLFF; clone_size: -; d_call: TRBD1; j_call: TRBJ1-4; v_call: TRBV28
cdr3_nt: TGTGCCAGCAGTTTAGGGGGTCCGGGACTAGCTTCCGAGCAGTACTTC; cdr3_aa: CASSLGGPGLASEQYF; clone_size: -; d_call: TRBD2; j_call: TRBJ2-7; v_call: TRBV28